The sequence of this TCR beta chain was determined in a study of metastatic and nonmetastatic thyroid tumors. As for the study in general: From malignant and benign thyroid patients, repertoires in blood and in tumor or nodule tissue were compared. The study, taken as a whole, reports: In both blood and tumor samples, TCR beta diversity was reported significantly higher for malignant than benign nodules.

Germline values: CDR1 SGHNT, CDR2 YENEEA. The V and J ends lost 5 bases and 2 bases, in that order; junction bases with no gene match: 7. This CDR3 spans 15 amino acids. Methods used by the authors: The study's classifier, a distant-metastasis tool for papillary thyroid cancer, was built using CDR3 differences across clinicopathological groups. TCRdb re-analyzed the PCR reads through MiXCR. V and J calls and clone size were set by TCRdb, not the authors. In the table there are just over 70,000 clones, 18% of which are singletons. All patients were treatment-naive before thyroid surgery. The sample holds many counts of this clone. Its specificity is not known.

The clonotype originates from a female donor with papillary thyroid cancer or a benign thyroid nodule (not recorded which). Some clones in this sample may be carry-over from other donors' samples. The rearrangement uses TRBV11-3 and TRBJ2-7, with 9 bases identical to TRBD1. Sequenced material: blood. CDR3 nucleotides: TGTGCCAGCAGCCCGAGGACAGGGGAACCCTACGAGCAGTACTTC. Encoded protein: CASSPRTGEPYEQYF.